Presented here are 5 T cell receptor beta chains from one specimen sequenced in a study of tumour-infiltrating T cells in Burkitt lymphoma. Profiled with immunoSEQ multiplex PCR; TCRdb holds only in-frame clones, not every one. The data contain 2,500 to 3,500 clones, around 80% of them singletons. The source material was tumor tissue. These receptors all stem from a human donor with diffuse large B-cell lymphoma.

This clone occurred a few times. The same CDR3 also results from other DNA sequences found in this sample. The genes are TRBV5-1 and TRBJ2-2, with 9 bases identical to TRBD1. The CDR3 totals 14 residues. Unmatched junction bases numbered 0, after V lost 3 bases and J lost 3 bases. Per germline, CDR1 SGHRS and CDR2 YFSETQ. The CDR3: CASSWDRDTGELFF. As DNA, the CDR3 is TGCGCCAGCAGCTGGGACAGGGACACCGGGGAGCTGTTTTTT.

This clone has just one count. The chain links TRBV9 to TRBJ2-3, with D possibly being TRBD2 (7 bases). The CDR3 is 16 residues long. Germline V gene sequence: CDR1 SGDLS, CDR2 YYNGEE. V lost 0 bases, J lost 4 bases, and 15 bases lay in between. The CDR3 nucleotides read TGTGCCAGCAGCGTAGGGGTCGGGGGGCCATCAGATACGCAGTATTTT. Residues: CASSVGVGGPSDTQYF.

The genes are TRBV4-1 and TRBJ2-3; 7 bases align to TRBD2. V was pared by 0 bases and J by 5 bases, with 5 bases of the junction left unmatched. The CDR3 is 15 amino acids. CDR1 is MGHRA and CDR2 is YSYEKL in the germline V gene. Here the CDR3 reads CASSQDRGGQDTQYF. Written as DNA, the CDR3 is TGCGCCAGCAGCCAAGACCGGGGAGGGCAAGATACGCAGTATTTT.

The J gene is TRBJ2-2, the V gene TRBV27; D gene uncertain. The V end was cut by 5 bases, the J end by 7 bases, with 8 bases between. CDR1 and CDR2 from the germline V gene are MNHEY and SMNVEV (reference sequence). The CDR3 consists of 12 residues. The CDR3 DNA is TGTGCCAGCAGTCTCCGGAGCGGGGAGCTGTTTTTT. Translation gives CASSLRSGELFF.

V and J are TRBV6-5 and TRBJ1-1; 8 bases align to TRBD1. The CDR3 runs 14 residues. The germline CDR1 and CDR2 sequences are MNHEY and SVGAGI. V lost 6 bases and J lost 1; bases outside the gene matches: 4. The CDR3 coding sequence is TGTGCCAGCAGCCGAACAGGGGGGAACACTGAAGCTTTCTTT. Its protein product is CASSRTGGNTEAFF.